Below, 18 T cell receptor beta chains from the same sample are listed, as sequenced in a study of shared clonotypes between healthy human individuals. It was CD45RO-negative cells, positively selected for CCR7, that made up naive CD8 cells, with terminally differentiated effector memory CD45RA+ cells excluded. TCRdb keeps only in-frame clones here, not all; method: immunoSEQ multiplex PCR. The repertoire holds 600,000 or so clones, with 98% as singletons. Sequencing used naive CD8+ T cells sorted from blood. These receptors came from a man under 40 in good health.

This chain links TRBV7-9 with TRBJ2-1, with 8 bases identical to TRBD1. Germline loops: CDR1 SEHNR, CDR2 FQNEAQ (reference sequence). The CDR3 contains 14 residues. The V and J ends lost 5 bases and 6 bases, in that order; junction bases with no gene match: 6. The CDR3 reads CASSRPTGANEQFF. The CDR3 region has the DNA TGTGCCAGCAGCCGCCCGACAGGGGCCAATGAGCAGTTCTTC.

The chain is built from TRBV5-5 and TRBJ2-7; TRBD2 aligns across 10 bases. The CDR3 loop spans 16 amino acids. CDR1 and CDR2 from the germline V gene are SGHKS and YYEKEE (reference sequence). With V trimmed by 1 base and J by 5 bases, 9 bases remained unmatched. The CDR3 is CASSLWASGSIDEQYF. CDR3 nucleotides: TGTGCCAGCAGCTTGTGGGCTAGCGGGAGTATAGACGAGCAGTACTTC.

The CDR3, as DNA: TGTGCCAGCAGCTCGCCCCTCCAGGGGGCTGCTTACGAGCAGTACTTC. Protein: CASSSPLQGAAYEQYF. The gene calls are TRBV7-6 and TRBJ2-7; the match to TRBD1 covers 8 bases. Germline lookup yields CDR1 SGHVS and CDR2 FNYEAQ. CDR3 size: 16 residues. After removal of 4 bases from V and 4 bases from J, the junction contained 12 bases not matched to a gene.

The gene calls are TRBV11-2 and TRBJ2-7, with 8 bases fitting TRBD2. Trimming at V came to 7 bases and at J to 0 bases, leaving 8 bases not matched to a gene. Germline lookup yields CDR1 SGHAT and CDR2 FQNNGV. This CDR3 has 15 residues. The CDR3 DNA reads as TGTGCCAGCACATCCCCGGGAGGGAGCTCCTACGAGCAGTACTTC. It yields the protein CASTSPGGSSYEQYF.

The rearrangement joins TRBV18 to TRBJ1-5; D is possibly TRBD1 (5 bases). V lost 2 bases, J lost 4 bases, and 15 bases lay in between. The CDR3 contains 16 residues. Germline values: CDR1 KGHSH, CDR2 LQKENI. The DNA of the CDR3 is TGTGCCAGCTCACCATCCCGCAGGGCTACTAATCAGCCCCAGCATTTT. It is translated as CASSPSRRATNQPQHF. The entire variable domain, with the rest obtained from reference TRBV18 and TRBJ1-5, is as follows: NAGVMQNPRHLVRRRGQEARLRCSPMKGHSHVYWYRQLPEEGLKFMVYLQKENIIDESGMPKERFSAEFPKEGPSILRIQQVVRGDSAAYFCASSPSRRATNQPQHFGDGTRLSIL.

The chain carries TRBV19 and TRBJ1-3; D may be TRBD1 (5 bases). Looked up from germline, CDR1 is LNHDA and CDR2 is SQIVND (reference sequence). CDR3 size: 17 residues. V shed 8 bases and J shed 0 bases, with 20 bases lying between them. The CDR3 nucleotides are TGTGCCAGTGCTTGGGGCTCCGAAGTCCTCTCTGGAAACACCATATATTTT. Protein sequence: CASAWGSEVLSGNTIYF.

This clone was observed once. This chain uses TRBV7-6 with TRBJ2-2; TRBD2 aligns across 13 bases. The germline gives CDR1 SGHVS, CDR2 FNYEAQ. The CDR3 loop spans 16 amino acids. With 4 bases clipped from V and 4 bases from J, the junction kept 3 bases outside the gene matches. Written as DNA, the CDR3 is TGTGCCAGCAGCTCTGGACTAGCGGGAGCCACCGGGGAGCTGTTTTTT. It codes for CASSSGLAGATGELFF.

J is TRBJ2-7 and V is TRBV27; a weak D match, TRBD1 (6 bases). This CDR3 spans 15 amino acids. V was pared by 3 bases and J by 3 bases, with 15 bases between. Germline assignment: CDR1 MNHEY and CDR2 SMNVEV (reference sequence). The CDR3 coding sequence is TGTGCCAGCAGTTTCGGCAGGGGCCCCCGCTACGAGCAGTACTTC. Translation: CASSFGRGPRYEQYF.

CDR3 in DNA: TGCAGCGTTCAGGGGACCGGGGAGCTGTTTTTT. Protein product: CSVQGTGELFF. The chain links TRBV29-1 to TRBJ2-2; maybe TRBD1 (6 bases). V lost 5 bases and J lost 5, with 6 bases in between. The CDR3 covers 11 residues. In germline, CDR1 is SQVTM, CDR2 ANQGSEA.

V and J are TRBV9 and TRBJ2-1; TRBD2 matches 9 bases. Germline CDR1 SGDLS, CDR2 YYNGEE. After removal of 3 bases from V and 6 bases from J, the junction contained 4 bases not matched to a gene. The CDR3 runs 14 residues. CDR3: CASSASGKVNEQFF. The CDR3 nucleotides are TGTGCCAGCAGCGCTAGCGGGAAGGTCAATGAGCAGTTCTTC.

The CDR3 DNA is TGTGCCAGCACCTACGGGACAGGGGGCGATTCGTACCAAGAGACCCAGTACTTC. Translated, it gives CASTYGTGGDSYQETQYF. The chain combines TRBV7-6 with TRBJ2-5; 12 nucleotides align to TRBD1. The CDR3 runs to 18 residues. Unmatched junction bases numbered 12, after V lost 7 bases and J lost 0 bases. Germline V gene sequence: CDR1 SGHVS, CDR2 FNYEAQ.

The chain joins TRBV25-1 to TRBJ2-7; D possibly uses TRBD1 or TRBD2 (6 bases each). Germline V gives CDR1 MGHDK, CDR2 SYGVNS. The CDR3 is 16 amino acids. Trimming shortened V by 0 bases and J by 2 bases, and 14 bases separated the two germline ends. The CDR3 DNA is TGTGCCAGCAGTGAATACGAGGGGGGTGGCCCCTACGAGCAGTACTTC. Protein: CASSEYEGGGPYEQYF.

The chain carries TRBV7-2 and TRBJ2-2; D is unclear. Germline V gives CDR1 SGHTA, CDR2 FQGNSA. This CDR3 has 13 residues. Between the trimmed V and J ends, which lost 0 bases and 7 bases, there was a span of 6 bases. In nucleotides, the CDR3 is TGTGCCAGCAGCTTAGCGTACTACGGGGAGCTGTTTTTT. The encoded protein is CASSLAYYGELFF. Supplemented by reference TRBV7-2 and TRBJ2-2, the full variable domain reads GAGVSQSPSNKVTEKGKDVELRCDPISGHTALYWYRQSLGQGLEFLIYFQGNSAPDKSGLPSDRFSAERTGGSVSTLTIQRTQQEDSAVYLCASSLAYYGELFFGEGSRLTVL.

The chain is built from TRBV11-2 and TRBJ2-7; no firm D call. This CDR3 spans 15 amino acids. Germline CDR1 is SGHAT and CDR2 is FQNNGV. With 5 bases removed from V and 4 bases from J, the gap between germline ends came to 18 bases. Here the CDR3 reads CASSPEVRRMYEQYF. CDR3 nucleotides: TGTGCCAGCAGCCCCGAAGTAAGAAGGATGTACGAGCAGTACTTC.

This chain uses TRBV7-2 with TRBJ2-1; D gene uncertain. This CDR3 region has 12 residues. Germline V CDR1 and CDR2: SGHTA, FQGNSA. Deletions cut 6 bases from V and 4 bases from J, with 7 bases between. CDR3 DNA: TGTGCCAGCAGGAAGGAGTACAATGAGCAGTTCTTC. Its protein product is CASRKEYNEQFF.

This clone was observed a single time. The CDR3 DNA is TGTGCCACCAGCAGAGATATGGGGACTAGTCGCTACGAGCAGTACTTC. This sequence encodes CATSRDMGTSRYEQYF. The chain has TRBV15 and TRBJ2-7; TRBD2 matches 8 bases. The CDR3 has 16 amino acids. The V segment lost 0 bases and the J segment 3 bases; nucleotides outside the gene matches: 7. CDR1 is LNHNV and CDR2 is YYDKDF in the germline V gene (reference sequence).

This rearrangement joins TRBV27 to TRBJ2-2; D uncertain. V was pared by 1 base and J by 6 bases, with 6 bases between. There are 13 residues in the CDR3. Germline lookup yields CDR1 MNHEY and CDR2 SMNVEV (reference sequence). This CDR3 reads CASSLLFPGELFF. The DNA for the CDR3 is TGTGCCAGCAGTTTATTGTTCCCCGGGGAGCTGTTTTTT.

This chain links TRBV5-4 with TRBJ1-3; D uncertain. Per germline, CDR1 SGHNT and CDR2 YYREEE (reference sequence). The CDR3 length is 15 residues. V lost 0 bases to trimming and J lost 4 bases, with 11 bases between them. The CDR3 here is CASSLGVGSGNTIYF. For the CDR3, the DNA is TGTGCCAGCAGCTTGGGTGTGGGTTCGGGAAACACCATATATTTT.